Below, 29 T cell receptor beta chains from the same sample are listed, as sequenced in a study of shared clonotypes between healthy human individuals. Positive CCR7 selection of CD45RO-negative cells yielded the naive CD8 cells, and terminally differentiated effector memory CD45RA+ cells were excluded. The data were produced by immunoSEQ multiplex PCR, yet TCRdb's version contains in-frame clones alone and is incomplete. Of 1.5 million to 2.5 million clones in the sample, about 94% were seen once. Sequencing used naive CD8+ T cells sorted from blood. Receptors were obtained from a man aged 18 to 30 in good health.

In nucleotides, the CDR3 is TGTGCTAGTGGGATAGCGGGAGCCGAGCAGTACTTC. It codes for CASGIAGAEQYF. This chain joins TRBV12-5 and TRBJ2-7; TRBD2 matches 9 bases. This CDR3 region has 12 residues. The V and J ends lost 6 bases and 6 bases, in that order; junction bases with no gene match: 3. CDR1 is LGHNT, CDR2 FRNRAP, per germline.

The genes are TRBV27 and TRBJ2-5; D possibly corresponds to TRBD2 (5 bases). V was shortened by 3 bases and J by 4 bases, with 12 bases between the two germline ends. The CDR3 is made up of 14 amino acids. CDR1 and CDR2 from the germline V gene are MNHEY and SMNVEV (reference sequence). CDR3 protein: CASSFDGEGETQYF. In nucleotides, the CDR3 is TGTGCCAGCAGTTTTGATGGCGAGGGAGAGACCCAGTACTTC.

This clone came up once. This chain uses TRBV5-1 with TRBJ2-7; D is undetermined. The CDR3 contains 14 residues. V was shortened by 2 bases and J by 3 bases, with 12 bases between the two germline ends. Germline loops: CDR1 SGHRS, CDR2 YFSETQ. The CDR3 DNA follows: TGCGCCAGCAGCTTAGAACGACACCACTACGAGCAGTACTTC. Protein product: CASSLERHHYEQYF.

The rearrangement uses TRBV9 and TRBJ1-5, with TRBD1 as a possible D gene (6 bases). The CDR3 loop spans 14 amino acids. Germline-derived CDR1 and CDR2 are SGDLS and YYNGEE. Trimming cost V 4 bases and J 5 bases, with 13 bases left between them. The CDR3 loop is CASSPGGGHQPQHF. The CDR3 coding sequence is TGTGCCAGCAGCCCGGGTGGGGGCCATCAGCCCCAGCATTTT.

The V and J genes are TRBV27 and TRBJ2-2, with 9 positions matching TRBD1. CDR1 is MNHEY, CDR2 SMNVEV, per germline (reference sequence). The CDR3 contains 16 residues. V gave up 4 bases and J gave up 3 bases; unmatched junction bases: 6. This CDR3 is CASSSSRQGDTGELFF. The CDR3 bases are TGTGCCAGCAGTTCCTCTCGACAGGGGGACACCGGGGAGCTGTTTTTT.

The chain is built from TRBV11-2 and TRBJ2-5; the D gene is possibly TRBD1 (5 bases). V dropped 4 bases and J dropped 0 bases, with 9 bases sitting between them. CDR1 SGHAT and CDR2 FQNNGV come from the germline V gene. The CDR3 has 14 amino acids. CDR3 bases: TGTGCCAGCAGCTCGACAGAGTACCAAGAGACCCAGTACTTC. This sequence encodes CASSSTEYQETQYF.

The chain has TRBV2 and TRBJ2-7; the D gene is possibly TRBD2 (5 bases). Trimming left V 6 bases short and J 7 bases short, with 13 bases between. The CDR3 is 12 residues long. Per the germline V gene, CDR1 is SNHLY and CDR2 is FYNNEI. For the CDR3, the DNA is TGTGCCAGCAGCCCCAACGGGGATGAGCAGTACTTC. Amino acids: CASSPNGDEQYF.

In its sample, this clone was seen once. The rearrangement uses TRBV27 and TRBJ2-2; 8 nucleotides line up with TRBD1. The CDR3 has 15 residues. The J segment lost 6 bases and the V segment lost 5 bases, leaving 8 bases of the junction unmatched. From germline, CDR1 is MNHEY and CDR2 SMNVEV (reference sequence). DNA of the CDR3: TGTGCCAGCAGTACCTGGGCAGGGGGCCCCGGGGAGCTGTTTTTT. It yields the protein CASSTWAGGPGELFF.

DNA for the CDR3: TGTGCCACCAGCAGGGATAATCAGCCCCAGCATTTT. Its translation is CATSRDNQPQHF. This chain joins TRBV15 and TRBJ1-5; D ambiguous. The CDR3 runs 12 residues. V was cut by 3 bases and J by 4 bases, with 4 bases left in between. CDR1 and CDR2 from the germline V gene are LNHNV and YYDKDF (reference sequence). The variable domain in full, with the rest retrieved from reference TRBV15 and TRBJ1-5, is DAMVIQNPRYQVTQFGKPVTLSCSQTLNHNVMYWYQQKSSQAPKLLFHYYDKDFNNEADTPDNFQSRRPNTSFCFLDIRSPGLGDTAMYLCATSRDNQPQHFGDGTRLSIL.

The rearrangement links TRBV2 to TRBJ1-1, with D possibly matching TRBD1 (5 bases). V lost 5 bases and J lost 3, with 13 bases in between. The CDR3 sequence is 14 residues long. Per the germline V gene, CDR1 is SNHLY and CDR2 is FYNNEI. The CDR3 region has the DNA TGTGCCAGCAGTAATCGGGGCCCGTACACTGAAGCTTTCTTT. This sequence encodes CASSNRGPYTEAFF.

The rearrangement links TRBV12-5 to TRBJ1-2; a possible D gene is TRBD1 (5 bases). The CDR3 spans 14 residues. V dropped 2 bases and J dropped 1 base, with 8 bases sitting between them. The germline V gene encodes CDR1 LGHNT and CDR2 FRNRAP. The CDR3 sequence: CASGLQGVNYGYTF. The CDR3 DNA reads as TGTGCTAGTGGTTTGCAAGGGGTTAACTATGGCTACACCTTC.

This sequence joins TRBV7-9 and TRBJ1-5, with a possible D match to TRBD1 (6 bases). Trimming removed 8 bases from V and 2 bases from J, with 25 bases in between. This CDR3 is 18 amino acids long. Germline CDR1 reads SEHNR; CDR2 reads FQNEAQ (reference sequence). CDR3 nucleotides: TGTGCCAGCCGACGGCTGGGGGGCGCGATTTTTGGCAATCAGCCCCAGCATTTT. It specifies CASRRLGGAIFGNQPQHF.

V is TRBV7-8 and J is TRBJ2-7, with D unresolved. CDR3 length: 14 amino acids. Germline loops: CDR1 SGHVS, CDR2 FQNEAQ. Trimming stripped 3 bases from V and 2 bases from J, with 11 bases between. The CDR3 coding sequence is TGTGCCAGCAGCTTCATAAGGGTTACCTACGAGCAGTACTTC. This sequence encodes CASSFIRVTYEQYF. The complete variable domain, with remaining parts taken from reference TRBV7-8 and TRBJ2-7, reads GAGVSQSPRYKVAKRGQDVALRCDPISGHVSLFWYQQALGQGPEFLTYFQNEAQLDKSGLPSDRFFAERPEGSVSTLKIQRTQQEDSAVYLCASSFIRVTYEQYFGPGTRLTVT.

The chain employs TRBV4-1 and TRBJ1-1; D is perhaps TRBD1 (5 bases). Trimming stripped 4 bases from V and 2 bases from J, with 17 bases between. This CDR3 comprises 16 residues. The V gene's germline CDR1 is MGHRA and CDR2 YSYEKL. CDR3 residues: CASSPGEGRGNTEAFF. The CDR3, as DNA: TGCGCCAGCAGCCCTGGGGAGGGTAGGGGAAACACTGAAGCTTTCTTT.

The J gene is TRBJ2-7, the V gene TRBV27; a possible D gene is TRBD2 (7 bases). Between the trimmed V and J ends, which lost 4 bases and 0 bases, there was a span of 19 bases. In germline, CDR1 is MNHEY, CDR2 SMNVEV (reference sequence). The CDR3 runs to 17 residues. The DNA for the CDR3 is TGTGCCAGCAGTTCGACAGCCACGGGGGGCCCCTCCTACGAGCAGTACTTC. Translation: CASSSTATGGPSYEQYF.

This clone was recorded only once. V is TRBV25-1 and J is TRBJ1-2; no reliable D call. The germline CDR1 and CDR2 sequences are MGHDK and SYGVNS. V lost 6 bases and J lost 3, with 14 bases in between. This CDR3 region has 14 residues. DNA of the CDR3: TGTGCCAGCAGCTTCGCGGAGGGCGACTATGGCTACACCTTC. Translating it yields CASSFAEGDYGYTF.

The V call is TRBV5-1, the J call TRBJ2-7, with 9 bases lining up with TRBD1. The CDR3 contains 18 residues. The junction had 17 bases not matched to a gene; V was cut back by 4 bases and J by 3 bases. Germline-derived CDR1 and CDR2 are SGHRS and YFSETQ. CDR3 sequence (DNA): TGCGCCAGCAGCGGCCGGGACAGGGAGGTCGTAATAATCTACGAGCAGTACTTC. The encoded protein is CASSGRDREVVIIYEQYF.

V is TRBV27 and J is TRBJ1-1; D remains ambiguous. Germline CDR1 and CDR2: MNHEY and SMNVEV (reference sequence). The V and J ends lost 2 bases and 8 bases respectively, with 12 bases between them. The CDR3 is made up of 13 amino acids. CDR3 nucleotide sequence: TGTGCCAGCAGTTTAGGTGCGGTGAGAGAAGCTTTCTTT. Translation: CASSLGAVREAFF.

Points on this clone: Other DNA sequences from this sample encode an identical CDR3 as well. V usage is TRBV4-3 and J usage is TRBJ2-7; D possibly corresponds to TRBD1 (5 bases). Trimming shortened V by 1 base and J by 2 bases, and 9 bases separated the two germline ends. Germline values: CDR1 LGHNA, CDR2 YSLEER. This CDR3 region has 14 residues. The CDR3 reads CASSQGSGTYEQYF. DNA for the CDR3: TGCGCCAGCAGCCAAGGGTCAGGGACCTACGAGCAGTACTTC.

This chain connects TRBV6-1 to TRBJ2-1, with D possibly being TRBD2 (5 bases). V dropped 3 bases and J dropped 0 bases, with 9 bases sitting between them. CDR1 is MNHNS, CDR2 SASEGT, per germline. The length of the CDR3 is 15 residues. CDR3 nucleotides: TGTGCCAGCAGTGAGCTAGCAGGCTCCTACAATGAGCAGTTCTTC. Protein sequence: CASSELAGSYNEQFF.

J is TRBJ1-1 and V is TRBV5-1; weak D call: TRBD1 (6 bases). CDR3 size: 14 residues. Trimming took 6 bases from V and 2 from J, leaving 14 bases between them. Germline V gives CDR1 SGHRS, CDR2 YFSETQ. CDR3 amino acids: CASTMDSFNTEAFF. Here the CDR3 DNA reads TGCGCCAGCACGATGGACAGTTTCAACACTGAAGCTTTCTTT.

The V and J genes are TRBV7-9 and TRBJ2-7, with 8 bases that match TRBD1. The CDR3 covers 15 residues. Germline assignment: CDR1 SEHNR and CDR2 FQNEAQ (reference sequence). With V trimmed by 0 bases and J by 7 bases, 8 bases remained unmatched. The CDR3 sequence: CASSLATDREGEQYF. The CDR3 nucleotides read TGTGCCAGCAGCTTAGCTACGGACAGGGAAGGTGAGCAGTACTTC.

This chain links TRBV27 with TRBJ2-7; D is uncertain. CDR3 length equals 13 residues. The V gene lost 3 bases and the J gene lost 6 bases, with 12 bases spanning the gap. CDR1 and CDR2 from the germline V gene are MNHEY and SMNVEV (reference sequence). The CDR3 DNA sequence: TGTGCCAGCAGTTTGTTGCCTCGCGGCGAGCAGTACTTC. Protein sequence: CASSLLPRGEQYF.

The genes are TRBV28 and TRBJ2-2, with a tentative D call TRBD2 (5 bases). V was clipped by 7 bases and J by 4 bases, with 19 bases between them. Germline V gene lookup returns CDR1 MDHEN and CDR2 SYDVKM. The CDR3 has 16 amino acids. The CDR3 is CASNGSGEWGTGELFF. In DNA, the CDR3 is TGTGCCAGCAATGGGAGCGGCGAGTGGGGCACCGGGGAGCTGTTTTTT.

V gene TRBV9 combines with J gene TRBJ1-2, with D hard to call. Trimming stripped 2 bases from V and 4 bases from J, with 9 bases between. This CDR3 has 13 residues. CDR1 is SGDLS and CDR2 is YYNGEE in the germline V gene. Written as DNA, the CDR3 is TGTGCCAGCAGCGTTGGGGTGAGCTATGGCTACACCTTC. Its protein is CASSVGVSYGYTF.

Concerning this clone itself: Other DNA sequences from this sample encode an identical CDR3 as well. The rearrangement joins TRBV2 to TRBJ1-2; D not certain. Germline lookup yields CDR1 SNHLY and CDR2 FYNNEI. V lost 0 bases to trimming and J lost 6 bases, with 11 bases between them. The CDR3 covers 14 residues. This chain's CDR3 is CASSEAEGVNGYTF. The CDR3 DNA is TGTGCCAGCAGTGAAGCGGAGGGTGTCAATGGCTACACCTTC.

As regards this clone: The same CDR3 arises from other DNA sequences in this sample as well. The chain employs TRBV6-5 and TRBJ2-7, with 7 bases that match TRBD2. Germline CDR1 reads MNHEY; CDR2 reads SVGAGI. V shed 4 bases, J shed 7 bases, and the junction held 4 bases outside the gene matches. This CDR3 has 12 residues. In nucleotides, the CDR3 is TGTGCCAGCAGTTCCGGGGAGGGGGAGCAGTACTTC. It codes for CASSSGEGEQYF.

Only one count was recorded for this clone. CDR3 DNA sequence: TGTGCCAGCACCTTCGGAGGGGGCACCGGGGAGCTGTTTTTT. It yields the protein CASTFGGGTGELFF. The V call is TRBV9, the J call TRBJ2-2; D may correspond to TRBD1 or TRBD2 (6 bases each). Trimming shortened V by 6 bases and J by 4 bases, and 13 bases separated the two germline ends. The CDR3 length is 14 residues. Germline V gene sequence: CDR1 SGDLS, CDR2 YYNGEE. Complete variable domain (other parts from reference TRBV9 and TRBJ2-2): DSGVTQTPKHLITATGQRVTLRCSPRSGDLSVYWYQQSLDQGLQFLIQYYNGEERAKGNILERFSAQQFPDLHSELNLSSLELGDSALYFCASTFGGGTGELFFGEGSRLTVL.

This chain connects TRBV28 to TRBJ2-3; TRBD1 agrees at 7 bases. V shed 6 bases and J 2 bases; nucleotides not matched to a gene: 17. The CDR3 runs 18 residues. The germline gives CDR1 MDHEN, CDR2 SYDVKM. Here the CDR3 reads CASSPITRDRGNTDTQYF. CDR3 coding DNA: TGTGCCAGCAGCCCGATAACCCGGGACAGAGGAAACACAGATACGCAGTATTTT.